This T cell receptor (beta chain) was observed in a study of blood T cell repertoires in COVID-19. The CDR3 covers 16 residues. With 2 bases removed from V and 4 bases from J, the gap between germline ends came to 20 bases. Germline CDR1 reads SQVTM; CDR2 reads ANQGSEA. The repertoire was sequenced with immunoSEQ multiplex PCR; TCRdb's copy has only in-frame clones and lacks some. The sample lists over 200,000 clones; about four fifths were seen once. The V call is TRBV29-1, the J call TRBJ2-5, with D tentatively TRBD1 (5 bases). Sequenced sample: peripheral blood. The source is a man aged 35-49 years with active or convalescent COVID-19. The CDR3 region is CSVELQAQGSGETQYF. The CDR3 DNA follows: TGCAGCGTTGAACTCCAGGCCCAGGGTTCGGGAGAGACCCAGTACTTC.